The text below deals with one T cell receptor (beta chain). The antigen this receptor binds is unknown. No much larger clonotype is one base removed from it; base qualities were not supplied. This entry belongs to a study of blood T cell repertoires in COVID-19 (dated by TCRdb to 2018 to 2021). About the investigation overall: Samples covering the acute and convalescent phases of COVID-19 were provided by collaborators in the United States, Italy and Spain. The prospective study material was composed of cDNA or gDNA derived from T cells, B-cell-depleted T cells, or PBMCs. Deeply sampled blood TCRbeta repertoires from subjects exposed to, actively infected with, or recovered from COVID-19 were included in the dataset. The repertoires were released in a freely available public database intended as a resource for research on the immune response to SARS-CoV-2. The samples were drawn from two sources: the first 160 participants of the ongoing ImmuneRACE study, and 1,254 subjects contributed by 6 global collaborators. Nearly every sample came with metadata listing a de-identified subject ID, COVID-19 status, age in years and sex. Where HLA class I and class II types were available, the types were taken from metadata supplied by the sample provider, not from assay-based typing.

Here is what the overall study found, with its caveats: How much clinical and demographic metadata was included differed by source and by participant, and the metadata was provided uncurated.

The immunoSEQ Assay, a bias-controlled multiplex PCR, was used to amplify TCRbeta CDR3 regions from genomic DNA. The original pipeline was this. Nucleated cell counts per sample were estimated from amplification of reference gene primers within the assay. To quantify the absolute abundance of each unique TCRbeta CDR3 rearrangement, sequence reads were collapsed and filtered. For each sample, productive Simpson clonality was calculated as the square root of Simpson's diversity index over productive rearrangements. The clones in this table, taken by TCRdb from immuneACCESS, are in-frame only. Not every clone is retained; where verified, under half of the shortfall comes from an unresolved V gene, and the cause of the rest is unknown. The V and J calls and clone size are taken from that table; D and trimming were inferred from the DNA. Across this sample there are around 200,000 clones, with roughly 90% seen only once. The ten largest clonotypes hold 20% of the sample.

The junction shows trimming of 3 bases on V and 2 bases on J, and the gene matches do not reach 12 bases of it. CDR1 and CDR2 are drawn from the germline V gene (reference sequence): LNHDA, SQIVND. The CDR3 measures 17 amino acids from cysteine to phenylalanine. Of the read, only the CDR3 DNA is kept; its 51 bases are in frame from base 1. Each collaborating institution followed its own protocols to collect whole blood in K2EDTA tubes. For TCRbeta analysis, collaborators shipped samples as frozen whole blood, isolated PBMCs, or DNA extracted from either of those sample types. Source material: peripheral blood. The chain couples TRBV19 to TRBJ2-5; TRBD1 agrees with 7 junctional bases. The sequence was obtained from a man between 65 and 80 years old with active or convalescent COVID-19. The CDR3 protein sequence reads: CASSMSETGWGQETQYF. At the DNA level, the sequence is TGTGCCAGTAGTATGTCAGAGACAGGGTGGGGGCAAGAGACCCAGTACTTC.